This T cell receptor beta chain was captured by sequencing in a study of Ad26.COV2.S vaccination and SARS-CoV-2 variants. Sequencing used immunoSEQ multiplex PCR; TCRdb keeps in-frame clones, though not all of them. The data show about 320,000 clones, roughly 86% seen once. Trimming removed 9 bases from V and 4 bases from J, with 12 bases in between. The CDR3 loop spans 12 amino acids. Indicated treatment: about 20 received Ad26.COV2.S at low or high dose, single or two shots; 5 received placebo; per-sample allocation not given. Specimens were obtained on day 63 following the first vaccine or placebo injection.

The sequence was obtained from a person between 18 and 65 years old who received the Ad26.COV2.S COVID-19 vaccine or a placebo. The material was peripheral blood, obtained in a trial of Ad26.COV2.S vaccine versus placebo. The gene calls are TRBV12-3 or TRBV12-4 and TRBJ1-2; D uncertain. The CDR3 here is CASSLDVYGYTF. The CDR3 region has the DNA TGTGCCAGTTCGCTAGACGTCTATGGCTACACCTTC.